This T cell receptor beta chain came from a study of OX40 agonist ivuxolimab in advanced cancers. Whole-study context: The study enrolled dose-escalation patients with hepatocellular carcinoma, melanoma, renal cell or head and neck cancer. Two cutaneous melanoma patients and one hepatocellular carcinoma patient, three in all, had partial responses. Findings and caveats of the study: On average, CD8+ T cells had more expanded clones than CD4+.

Profiled with immunoSEQ multiplex PCR; TCRdb holds only in-frame clones, not every one. The repertoire has 75,000 to 95,000 clones, roughly 90% of them found once; the top ten carry approximately 11%. Comment on this clone: Its antigen remains unknown.

The length of the CDR3 is 14 residues. V was clipped by 8 bases and J by 3 bases, with 14 bases between them. From germline, CDR1 is KGHSH and CDR2 LQKENI. Sampled blood was obtained at baseline, cycle 4 day 1, and cycle 7 day 1. J is TRBJ2-1 and V is TRBV18, with D possibly being TRBD2 (6 bases). The input for sequencing was CD4+ or CD8+ T cells sorted from blood, taken in a trial of the OX40 agonist ivuxolimab. This TCR was sampled from an adult with an advanced solid tumor such as melanoma, head and neck, liver or kidney cancer. CDR3 coding DNA: TGTGCCAGCGCTCCGGGGGTCTACTACAATGAGCAGTTCTTC. It specifies CASAPGVYYNEQFF.